This T cell receptor (beta chain) is from a study of fetal regulatory T cell absence and autoimmunity. In the study overall: IPEX patients had exocrine pancreas autoimmunity without clinical diabetes.

Sequencing was at survey level. Clones were read by immunoSEQ multiplex PCR, and TCRdb kept only the in-frame ones, dropping some. The table records 95,000 to 100,000 clones, 72% of them present only once. This clone was observed a few times. The antigen is not known. Whole-study results and caveats: Broadly similar TRB gene family usage was seen in pancreas and cord blood. Oligoclonal TCR enrichment in pancreas over cord blood reached over 85-fold for some clones.

Germline lookup yields CDR1 MNHEY and CDR2 SMNVEV (reference sequence). Trimming removed 2 bases at V and 4 bases at J, with 9 bases between. The CDR3 consists of 13 residues. This sequence was found in a male donor with IPEX syndrome. This rearrangement joins TRBV27 to TRBJ2-7; D call uncertain. Sequencing used pancreas tissue. CDR3 amino acids: CASSLNSLYEQYF. The CDR3 DNA follows: TGTGCCAGCAGTTTAAACAGTCTATACGAGCAGTACTTC.